Shown below are 28 T cell receptor beta chains from a single sample sequenced in a study of cytomegalovirus exposure and HLA in healthy donors. PCR used 60 Vbeta primers and 13 Jbeta primers. Repertoires were generated with immunoSEQ multiplex PCR, while TCRdb's copy carries only in-frame clones and drops some. This table holds under 200,000 clones, around four fifths found once. The sequenced sample was PBMCs. These receptors were obtained from a man younger than 45 in good health and CMV-seronegative.

The chain links TRBV15 to TRBJ2-3; TRBD2 matches at 14 bases. J lost 3 bases, V lost 2 bases, and 4 bases had no gene match. The germline gives CDR1 LNHNV, CDR2 YYDKDF (reference sequence). The CDR3 contains 17 residues. The CDR3 loop reads CATSRQGTSGGTDTQYF. CDR3 DNA sequence: TGTGCCACCAGCAGACAAGGGACTAGCGGGGGTACAGATACGCAGTATTTT.

This rearrangement joins TRBV7-8 to TRBJ1-1, with D unclear. With 5 bases removed from V and 4 bases from J, the gap between germline ends came to 11 bases. The germline V gene encodes CDR1 SGHVS and CDR2 FQNEAQ. The CDR3 is 13 residues long. The CDR3 nucleotides are TGTGCCAGCAGCCACGGTGGTGGCACTGAAGCTTTCTTT. It is translated as CASSHGGGTEAFF.

This chain joins TRBV4-1 and TRBJ2-2; weak D call: TRBD2 (5 bases). Germline assignment: CDR1 MGHRA and CDR2 YSYEKL. Trimming shortened V by 9 bases and J by 1 base, and 15 bases separated the two germline ends. The length of the CDR3 is 15 residues. The CDR3 coding sequence is TGCGCCAGTCGCCTGGCGGGTATGAACACCGGGGAGCTGTTTTTT. Translating it yields CASRLAGMNTGELFF.

DNA for the CDR3: TGCGCCAGCAGCCAACGCCTAGCGGGAGAAAAGAACGGGGAGCTGTTTTTT. Translating it yields CASSQRLAGEKNGELFF. The rearrangement links TRBV4-1 to TRBJ2-2; 10 positions match TRBD2. Germline V gives CDR1 MGHRA, CDR2 YSYEKL. The CDR3 is made up of 17 amino acids. With V trimmed by 2 bases and J by 7 bases, 10 bases remained unmatched.

V gene TRBV7-2 combines with J gene TRBJ2-5; TRBD2 might be the D (5 bases). The germline V and J ends were trimmed by 3 bases and 5 bases, with 10 bases remaining between them. This CDR3 region has 13 residues. Looked up from germline, CDR1 is SGHTA and CDR2 is FQGNSA. CDR3 region: CASSFSGIETQYF. DNA of the CDR3: TGTGCCAGCAGCTTTTCCGGGATCGAGACCCAGTACTTC.

The gene calls are TRBV7-2 and TRBJ1-2, with D possibly being TRBD1 (5 bases). Germline CDR1 is SGHTA and CDR2 is FQGNSA. The CDR3 consists of 14 residues. Trimming stripped 1 base from V and 9 bases from J, with 15 bases between. The CDR3 coding sequence is TGTGCCAGCAGCTTAGGAGGCGCCAGGGTCAGCTACACCTTC. It is translated as CASSLGGARVSYTF. Drawing the rest from reference TRBV7-2 and TRBJ1-2, the complete variable domain is GAGVSQSPSNKVTEKGKDVELRCDPISGHTALYWYRQSLGQGLEFLIYFQGNSAPDKSGLPSDRFSAERTGGSVSTLTIQRTQQEDSAVYLCASSLGGARVSYTFGSGTRLTVV.

The genes are TRBV23-1 and TRBJ2-7; D perhaps matches TRBD2 (5 bases). TRBV23-1 is an ORF, and what it does is uncertain. This CDR3 comprises 17 residues. The V end was cut by 6 bases, the J end by 2 bases, with 23 bases between. DNA for the CDR3: TGCGCCAGCAGGAGCGGTTACTGTACGAGGGTCGCCTACGAGCAGTACTTC. It yields the protein CASRSGYCTRVAYEQYF.

The rearrangement links TRBV7-2 to TRBJ2-1; TRBD2 agrees at 13 bases. Trimming cost V 5 bases and J 4 bases; bases outside gene matches: 8. The germline gives CDR1 SGHTA, CDR2 FQGNSA. This CDR3 region has 17 residues. The CDR3 nucleotides are TGTGCCAGCAGCCTAGGACTAGCGGGAGCCCGGTACAATGAGCAGTTCTTC. Protein product: CASSLGLAGARYNEQFF. The entire variable domain, with the rest obtained from reference TRBV7-2 and TRBJ2-1, is as follows: GAGVSQSPSNKVTEKGKDVELRCDPISGHTALYWYRQSLGQGLEFLIYFQGNSAPDKSGLPSDRFSAERTGGSVSTLTIQRTQQEDSAVYLCASSLGLAGARYNEQFFGPGTRLTVL.

The chain links TRBV6-1 to TRBJ1-2; D is perhaps TRBD1 (5 bases). Germline CDR1 and CDR2: MNHNS and SASEGT. V lost 2 bases, J lost 4 bases, and 14 bases lay in between. This CDR3 contains 15 residues. The CDR3 reads CASSERGGGSYGYTF. In DNA, the CDR3 is TGTGCCAGCAGTGAACGGGGGGGAGGAAGCTATGGCTACACCTTC.

Notes on this clone: One end of the junction does not line up with germline, which may come from a read error. J is TRBJ2-1 and V is TRBV11-3; D is ambiguous. The V gene's germline CDR1 is SGHNT and CDR2 YENEEA. The CDR3 covers 15 residues. The CDR3 loop is CASSSHPDSSNEQFF. In DNA, the CDR3 is TGTGCCAGCAGCTCACACCCAGACTCCTCCAATGAGCAGTTCTTC.

The genes are TRBV6-5 and TRBJ1-2; 8 nucleotides agree with TRBD1. This CDR3 is built from 14 residues. Per germline, CDR1 MNHEY and CDR2 SVGAGI. V dropped 6 bases and J dropped 6; count of bases not matched to a gene: 9. The CDR3 DNA follows: TGTGCCAGCAGCCCTCTGGACAGGGTTGATGGCTACACCTTC. Its translation: CASSPLDRVDGYTF.

This rearrangement joins TRBV27 to TRBJ2-7, with D possibly TRBD1 on 5 matching bases. The CDR3 consists of 14 residues. Germline V CDR1 and CDR2: MNHEY, SMNVEV (reference sequence). The germline V and J ends were trimmed by 6 bases and 2 bases, with 14 bases remaining between them. The CDR3 spells CASSNRDSTYEQYF. DNA of the CDR3: TGTGCCAGCAGCAACCGAGACAGCACCTACGAGCAGTACTTC.

The chain carries TRBV4-1 and TRBJ2-7, with TRBD1 matching over 11 bases. V dropped 2 bases and J dropped 4; count of bases not matched to a gene: 4. The V gene's germline CDR1 is MGHRA and CDR2 YSYEKL. The CDR3 is 15 amino acids. The CDR3 region is CASSQRTGGFYEQYF. Here the CDR3 DNA reads TGCGCCAGCAGCCAAAGGACAGGGGGCTTTTACGAGCAGTACTTC.

The rearrangement uses TRBV5-1 and TRBJ2-7; the D is unclear. CDR3 length equals 12 residues. Looked up from germline, CDR1 is SGHRS and CDR2 is YFSETQ. The ends were cut back, 4 bases at V and 5 bases at J, with 10 bases in the middle. DNA of the CDR3: TGCGCCAGCAGCGTACCTCAGGACGAGCAGTACTTC. Translation gives CASSVPQDEQYF.

V is TRBV9 and J is TRBJ1-2, with D maybe TRBD1 (5 bases). The CDR3 sequence is 13 residues long. Germline CDR1 is SGDLS and CDR2 is YYNGEE. Trimming shortened V by 4 bases and J by 4 bases, and 11 bases separated the two germline ends. The CDR3 nucleotides read TGTGCCAGCAGCCCTGGACACTCCTATGGCTACACCTTC. It codes for CASSPGHSYGYTF. The full variable domain, rest sourced from reference TRBV9 and TRBJ1-2, is DSGVTQTPKHLITATGQRVTLRCSPRSGDLSVYWYQQSLDQGLQFLIQYYNGEERAKGNILERFSAQQFPDLHSELNLSSLELGDSALYFCASSPGHSYGYTFGSGTRLTVV.

The chain has TRBV7-6 and TRBJ2-5, with TRBD2 matching 12 bases. Trimming at V came to 3 bases and at J to 4 bases, leaving 12 bases not matched to a gene. The CDR3 consists of 18 residues. Germline loops: CDR1 SGHVS, CDR2 FNYEAQ. CDR3 amino acids: CASSFLAGGPSRGETQYF. The CDR3 DNA is TGTGCCAGCAGCTTTCTAGCGGGAGGGCCCTCTCGCGGAGAGACCCAGTACTTC.

The chain's CDR3 is CASSLSVYEQYF. CDR3 nucleotides: TGCGCCAGCAGCTTATCCGTCTACGAGCAGTACTTC. The genes are TRBV5-1 and TRBJ2-5; unclear D gene. The J call may not be correct, given that the DNA end is closer to TRBJ2-7. CDR1 and CDR2 (germline): SGHRS, YFSETQ. The CDR3 extends over 12 amino acids.

Regarding this clone: At one end the junction does not follow the germline gene, possibly because of a read error. The genes are TRBV4-1 and TRBJ2-2, with a weak D call TRBD2 (6 bases). Germline V CDR1 and CDR2: MGHRA, YSYEKL. The CDR3 has 14 amino acids. The CDR3 DNA reads TGCGTCAGCAGCCAAGAAGGAGGGTCCGGGGAGCTGTTTTTT. This codes for CVSSQEGGSGELFF.

J is TRBJ2-7 and V is TRBV7-2; 7 nucleotides agree with TRBD2. V was pared by 2 bases and J by 3 bases, with 4 bases of the junction left unmatched. Germline V gene sequence: CDR1 SGHTA, CDR2 FQGNSA. CDR3 length equals 14 residues. The CDR3 DNA sequence: TGTGCCAGCAGCTTACTTAGCGGGTACTACGAGCAGTACTTC. It translates to CASSLLSGYYEQYF.

The CDR3 spells CASMVDRDSSTNEKLFF. For the CDR3, the DNA is TGTGCCAGCATGGTCGACCGGGACAGCTCAACTAATGAAAAACTGTTTTTT. The chain couples TRBV11-2 to TRBJ1-4; TRBD1 aligns across 7 bases. The junction had 11 bases not matched to a gene; V was cut back by 7 bases and J by 0 bases. The CDR3 extends over 17 amino acids. From germline, CDR1 is SGHAT and CDR2 FQNNGV.

This chain links TRBV6-5 with TRBJ2-7, with D possibly TRBD1 on 5 matching bases. The germline gives CDR1 MNHEY, CDR2 SVGAGI. The CDR3 consists of 14 residues. V lost 0 bases and J lost 4, with 10 bases in between. The CDR3 sequence: CASSYSNRGYEQYF. In DNA form, the CDR3 reads TGTGCCAGCAGTTACTCGAATAGGGGTTACGAGCAGTACTTC.

The chain employs TRBV27 and TRBJ2-7, with 12 bases aligning to TRBD2. The germline V gene encodes CDR1 MNHEY and CDR2 SMNVEV (reference sequence). This CDR3 spans 16 amino acids. The V gene end was trimmed by 3 bases and the J gene end by 3 bases; junction bases not matched to a gene: 6. CDR3 protein: CASSFSTSGSLYEQYF. Written as DNA, the CDR3 is TGTGCCAGCAGTTTTTCGACTAGCGGGAGTCTCTACGAGCAGTACTTC.

The J gene is TRBJ2-2, the V gene TRBV6-1; a possible D gene is TRBD2 (5 bases). The CDR3 is 16 amino acids. V lost 4 bases and J 2 bases, leaving 14 bases between the germline ends. Germline V gene lookup returns CDR1 MNHNS and CDR2 SASEGT. DNA of the CDR3: TGTGCCAGCAGTGTTAGACTATCCCCCAACACCGGGGAGCTGTTTTTT. It specifies CASSVRLSPNTGELFF.

This clone was detected only a few times. This chain links TRBV4-3 with TRBJ2-7; 8 bases fit TRBD2. Germline-derived CDR1 and CDR2 are LGHNA and YSLEER. The CDR3 covers 16 residues. The ends lost 2 bases at V and 6 bases at J; junction bases unmatched: 12. The DNA for the CDR3 is TGCGCCAGCAGCCAATCCTACGGGGGGGGTGTCGTCGAGCAGTACTTC. It codes for CASSQSYGGGVVEQYF.

The CDR3 DNA follows: TGCGCCAGCAGTGACATAGCGGGAGTCTATGGGGAGCTGTTTTTT. Translated, it gives CASSDIAGVYGELFF. The J gene is TRBJ2-2, the V gene TRBV10-2; 9 positions match TRBD2. This CDR3 is built from 15 residues. V dropped 3 bases and J dropped 8; count of bases not matched to a gene: 7. The germline V gene encodes CDR1 WSHSY and CDR2 SAAADI.

Details on this clone: Within the sample, other DNA sequences also encode this same CDR3. The V and J genes are TRBV4-1 and TRBJ2-7; D remains unclear. Between the trimmed V and J ends, which lost 1 base and 0 bases, there was a span of 7 bases. The germline V gene encodes CDR1 MGHRA and CDR2 YSYEKL. The CDR3 spans 14 residues. CDR3: CASSQAEHSYEQYF. CDR3 DNA sequence: TGCGCCAGCAGCCAAGCGGAGCACTCCTACGAGCAGTACTTC.

The chain is built from TRBV29-1 and TRBJ2-5; D possibly corresponds to TRBD1 (8 bases). This CDR3 comprises 14 residues. With 5 bases removed from V and 10 bases from J, the gap between germline ends came to 23 bases. CDR1 SQVTM and CDR2 ANQGSEA come from the germline V gene. Here the CDR3 reads CSVLPRQGWEGQYF. In DNA, the CDR3 is TGCAGCGTTCTCCCCCGACAGGGGTGGGAGGGCCAGTACTTC.

The chain is built from TRBV28 and TRBJ1-1, with D possibly TRBD1 on 6 matching bases. Germline loops: CDR1 MDHEN, CDR2 SYDVKM. With 5 bases removed from V and 8 bases from J, the gap between germline ends came to 15 bases. This CDR3 has 13 amino acids. DNA of the CDR3: TGTGCCAGCAGTCCGGGGGGGCTTCGGGAAGCTTTCTTT. It encodes CASSPGGLREAFF.